The present entry profiles one T cell receptor (beta chain) with its context. What it recognizes is unknown. This sample is part of a study of cytomegalovirus exposure and HLA in healthy donors. Primers included in the PCR were 60 Vbeta and 13 Jbeta primers. The authors' processing: As a later analysis found, there were 80 million to 90 million unique TCR beta chains, of which some 9.9 million were shared. Profiled with immunoSEQ multiplex PCR; TCRdb holds only in-frame clones, not every one. V, J and clone size are taken as reported in that table, and D and trimming were inferred from the DNA itself. The sample holds 210,000 or so clones; 75% to 90% are singletons and the top ten take under 0.85%. Findings and limits, study-wide: In a later analysis, at a false discovery rate of 0.05, approximately 18,000 TCR beta sequences were associated with HLA alleles. In a later analysis, HLA-associated TCR beta chains were more clonally expanded than equally common others.

Trimming left V 0 bases short and J 3 bases short, with 8 bases between. There are 15 residues in the CDR3. Germline assignment: CDR1 SGHVS and CDR2 FQNEAQ. Healthy donors of bone marrow made up the group. The receptor's source is a boy aged 2 to 10 in good health and CMV-seronegative. This chain connects TRBV7-8 to TRBJ2-2; D not certain. Specimen: PBMCs. CDR3 coding DNA: TGTGCCAGCAGCTTAGCGGGCAGATACACCGGGGAGCTGTTTTTT. Amino acids: CASSLAGRYTGELFF.